The T cell receptor (beta chain) under discussion was sequenced for a study of CXCR3-negative and CXCR3-positive naive CD8 T cells. General study findings and limits: Similar TRBV-TRBJ usage was seen in naive cells (both CXCR3-negative and CXCR3-positive), but memory cells differed. A higher hydrophobicity marked the TRB CDR3s of CXCR3-positive naive cells versus CXCR3-negative naive cells. Memory CD8+ T cell repertoires were far less diverse than both naive subsets.

In regard to this clonotype: The antigen remains unidentified.

CDR1 SGHTA and CDR2 FQGTGA come from the germline V gene. There are 13 residues in the CDR3. The authors prepared UMI-labeled TRB cDNA libraries by 5' RACE. TCRdb re-called the 5' RACE reads and shows each CDR3 protein once, DNA omitted. Recorded for this sample: 150,000 or so distinct CDR3 sequences. This TCR was recovered from a human donor in good health. Some clones in this sample may be carry-over from other donors' samples. The sequenced sample consisted of naive CXCR3+ CD8+ T cells from blood. Regarding subset: CD45RO-CCR7+CD27+CD95- naive CD8+ T cells expressing CXCR3 (TNR3+). The rearrangement links TRBV7-3 to TRBJ2-3; lacking DNA, the TRBD1 call made by TCRdb goes unchecked. This CDR3 is CASSLLGGDTQYF. Together with reference TRBV7-3 and TRBJ2-3, the CDR3 gives the full variable domain: GAGVSQTPSNKVTEKGKYVELRCDPISGHTALYWYRQSLGQGPEFLIYFQGTGAADDSGLPNDRFFAVRPEGSVSTLKIQRTERGDSAVYLCASSLLGGDTQYFGPGTRLTVL.